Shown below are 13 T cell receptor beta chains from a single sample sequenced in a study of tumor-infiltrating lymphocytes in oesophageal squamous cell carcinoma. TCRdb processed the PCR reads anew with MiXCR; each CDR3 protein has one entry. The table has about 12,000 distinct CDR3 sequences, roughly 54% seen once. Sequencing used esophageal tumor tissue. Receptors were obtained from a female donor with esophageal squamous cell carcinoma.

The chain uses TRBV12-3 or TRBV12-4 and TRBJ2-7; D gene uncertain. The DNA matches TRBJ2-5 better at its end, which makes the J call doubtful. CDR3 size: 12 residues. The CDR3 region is CASSLGQETQYF. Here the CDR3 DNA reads TGTGCCAGCAGTTTAGGCCAAGAGACCCAGTACTTC.

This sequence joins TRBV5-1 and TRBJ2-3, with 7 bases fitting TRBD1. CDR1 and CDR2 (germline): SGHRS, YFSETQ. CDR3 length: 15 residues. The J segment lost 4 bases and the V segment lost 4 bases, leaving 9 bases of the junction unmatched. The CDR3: CASSAQGIVADTQYF. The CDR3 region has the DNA TGCGCCAGCAGCGCACAGGGGATCGTAGCAGATACGCAGTATTTT.

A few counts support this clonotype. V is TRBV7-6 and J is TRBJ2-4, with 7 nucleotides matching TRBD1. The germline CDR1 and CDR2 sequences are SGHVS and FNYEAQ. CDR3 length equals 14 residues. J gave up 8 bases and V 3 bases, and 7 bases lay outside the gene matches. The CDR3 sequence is CASSLTTGADIQYF. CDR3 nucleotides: TGTGCCAGCAGCTTGACAACAGGGGCAGACATTCAGTACTTC.

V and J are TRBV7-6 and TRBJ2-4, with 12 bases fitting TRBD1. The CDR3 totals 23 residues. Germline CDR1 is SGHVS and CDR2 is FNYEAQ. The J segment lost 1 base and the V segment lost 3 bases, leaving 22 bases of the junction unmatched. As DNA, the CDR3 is TGTGCCAGCAGCTTCAATAGCGGGTGGACGGGACAGGGGGCAGGTACGGCCAAAAACATTCAGTACTTC. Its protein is CASSFNSGWTGQGAGTAKNIQYF.

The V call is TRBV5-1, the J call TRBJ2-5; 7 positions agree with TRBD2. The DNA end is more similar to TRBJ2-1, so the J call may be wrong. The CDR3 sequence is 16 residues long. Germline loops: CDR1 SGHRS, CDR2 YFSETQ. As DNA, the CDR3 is TGCGCCAGCAGCTTGGGCCCGGCCGGGGGGAGGGATGAGCAGTTCTTC. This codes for CASSLGPAGGRDEQFF.

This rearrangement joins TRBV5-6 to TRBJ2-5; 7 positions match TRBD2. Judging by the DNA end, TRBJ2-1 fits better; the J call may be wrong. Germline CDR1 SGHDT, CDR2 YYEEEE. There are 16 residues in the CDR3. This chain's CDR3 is CASSLSAGAFLNEQFF. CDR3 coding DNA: TGTGCCAGCAGCTTGTCTGCGGGAGCCTTTTTGAATGAGCAGTTCTTC.

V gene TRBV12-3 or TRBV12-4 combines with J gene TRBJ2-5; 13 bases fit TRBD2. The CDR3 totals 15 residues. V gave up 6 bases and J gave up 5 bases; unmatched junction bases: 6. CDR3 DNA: TGTGCCAGCAGATTACTAGCGGGGGGGTCGGAGACCCAGTACTTC. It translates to CASRLLAGGSETQYF.

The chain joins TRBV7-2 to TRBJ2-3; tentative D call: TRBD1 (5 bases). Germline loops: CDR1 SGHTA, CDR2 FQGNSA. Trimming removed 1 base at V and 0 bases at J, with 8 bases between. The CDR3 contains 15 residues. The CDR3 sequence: CASSLVRGSTDTQYF. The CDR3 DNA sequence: TGTGCCAGCAGCTTAGTAAGGGGTAGCACAGATACGCAGTATTTT.

CDR3 residues: CASSSNLAGGFDEQFF. The CDR3, as DNA: TGTGCCAGCAGCTCCAATCTAGCGGGAGGGTTCGATGAGCAGTTCTTC. The chain joins TRBV7-6 to TRBJ2-5; 12 bases agree with TRBD2. The end of the DNA fits TRBJ2-1 better, so the J call may be wrong. In germline, CDR1 is SGHVS, CDR2 FNYEAQ. CDR3 length: 16 residues.

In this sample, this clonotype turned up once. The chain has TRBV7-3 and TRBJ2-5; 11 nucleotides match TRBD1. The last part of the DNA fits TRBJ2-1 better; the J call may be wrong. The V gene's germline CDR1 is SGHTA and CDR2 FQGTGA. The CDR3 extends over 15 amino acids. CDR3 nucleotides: TGTGCCAGCAGCAAGGGACAGGGGGCCTACAATGAGCAGTTCTTC. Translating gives CASSKGQGAYNEQFF.

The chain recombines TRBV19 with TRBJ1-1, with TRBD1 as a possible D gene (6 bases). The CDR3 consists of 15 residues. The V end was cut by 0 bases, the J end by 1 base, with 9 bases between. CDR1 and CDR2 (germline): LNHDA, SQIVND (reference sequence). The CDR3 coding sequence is TGTGCCAGTAGTATAGATCGGACAGCGAACACTGAAGCTTTCTTT. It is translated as CASSIDRTANTEAFF. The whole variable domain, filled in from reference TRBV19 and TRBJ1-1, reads DGGITQSPKYLFRKEGQNVTLSCEQNLNHDAMYWYRQDPGQGLRLIYYSQIVNDFQKGDIAEGYSVSREKKESFPLTVTSAQKNPTAFYLCASSIDRTANTEAFFGQGTRLTVV.

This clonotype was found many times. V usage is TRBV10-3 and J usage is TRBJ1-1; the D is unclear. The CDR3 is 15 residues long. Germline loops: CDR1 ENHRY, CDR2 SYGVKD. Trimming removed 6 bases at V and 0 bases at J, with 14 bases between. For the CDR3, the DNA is TGTGCCATCAGCCCCGAACGCCAGTTGAACACTGAAGCTTTCTTT. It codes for CAISPERQLNTEAFF.

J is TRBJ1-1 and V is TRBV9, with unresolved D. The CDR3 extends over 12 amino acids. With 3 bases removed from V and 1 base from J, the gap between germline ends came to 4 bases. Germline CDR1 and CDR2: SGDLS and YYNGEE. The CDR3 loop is CASSGRNTEAFF. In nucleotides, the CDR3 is TGTGCCAGCAGCGGGCGGAACACTGAAGCTTTCTTT.